These T cell receptor beta chains were read from a single sample in a study of blood T cell repertoires in COVID-19. Sequencing used immunoSEQ multiplex PCR; TCRdb keeps in-frame clones, though not all of them. Of under 450,000 clones in the sample, 70% to 90% were seen once. Material for sequencing was peripheral blood. These receptors came from a woman aged 50 to 60 with COVID-19, enrolled during active disease. Both conserved end residues are part of each CDR3. Each record gives: J gene, V gene, CDR3 protein.

>TRBJ2-7|TRBV3-1/TRBV3-2
CASSQGRGLSYEQYF
>TRBJ2-2|TRBV11-3
CASSLGRANTGELFF
>TRBJ2-3|TRBV27
CASSLSGTSGGASTDTQYF
>TRBJ2-6|TRBV18
CASSPRTGASGANVLTF
>TRBJ2-7|TRBV27
CASSLGLAGGREQYF
>TRBJ1-2|TRBV2
CASSEATRGQRYGYTF
>TRBJ1-2|TRBV6-2/TRBV6-3
CASSYESNYGYTF
>TRBJ2-1|TRBV24-1
CATSDYGLAGGGYEQFF
>TRBJ2-1|TRBV24-1
CATSAGWSRGYNEQFF
>TRBJ1-6|TRBV5-1
CASSLEGGKNSPLHF
>TRBJ2-2|TRBV28
CATQGTLNTGELFF
>TRBJ2-2|TRBV5-1
CASSWERTGNTGELFF
>TRBJ2-7|TRBV6-5
CASTRGQAREQYF
>TRBJ2-7|TRBV3-1/TRBV3-2
CASSQDNRLTYEQYF
>TRBJ2-1|TRBV27
CASSQGGAYNEQFF
>TRBJ2-5|TRBV29-1
CSARTGGSGTQYF
>TRBJ2-3|TRBV7-2
CASSLGTSGGIDTQYF
>TRBJ1-1|TRBV5-1
CASSLQQGADTEAFF
>TRBJ1-1|TRBV11-2
CASSLTGNTEAFF
>TRBJ2-1|TRBV2
CASPTSGEGGEQFF
>TRBJ2-7|TRBV5-6
CASSFGTDSYEQYF